This T cell receptor (beta chain) was identified in a study of identifying expanded T cells in peripheral blood. The method was immunoSEQ multiplex PCR; TCRdb's version includes in-frame clones alone and lacks a portion of them. The sample shows about 78,000 clones, roughly four fifths of them seen only once. CDR3 length: 12 amino acids. Germline-derived CDR1 and CDR2 are SNHLY and FYNNEI. After removal of 11 bases from V and 8 bases from J, the junction contained 9 bases not matched to a gene. The source is a person aged 18 to 70 in good health. The rearrangement uses TRBV2 and TRBJ2-1; TRBD1 matches at 7 bases. Sequencing was performed on blood. In nucleotides, the CDR3 is TGTGCCGGCCACAGGGGTCCGCATGAGCAGTTCTTC. It is translated as CAGHRGPHEQFF.